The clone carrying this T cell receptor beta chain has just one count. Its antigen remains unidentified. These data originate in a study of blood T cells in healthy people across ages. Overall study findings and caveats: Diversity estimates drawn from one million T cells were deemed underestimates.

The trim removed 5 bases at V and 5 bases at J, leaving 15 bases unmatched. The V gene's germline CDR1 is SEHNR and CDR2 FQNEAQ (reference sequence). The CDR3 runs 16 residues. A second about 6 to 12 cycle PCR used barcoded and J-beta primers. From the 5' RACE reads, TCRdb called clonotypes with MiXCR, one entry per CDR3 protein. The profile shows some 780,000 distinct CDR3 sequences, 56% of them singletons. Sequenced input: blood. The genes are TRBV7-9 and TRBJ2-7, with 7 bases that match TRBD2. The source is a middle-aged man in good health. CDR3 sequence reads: CASSLSGGSSEDEQYF. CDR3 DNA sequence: TGTGCCAGCAGCCTATCCGGGGGGTCATCTGAGGACGAGCAGTACTTC.